Listed below are T cell receptor beta chains from one sample, sequenced in a study of cytomegalovirus exposure and HLA in healthy donors. TCRdb's table, derived via immunoSEQ multiplex PCR, lists solely in-frame clones and lacks some. The data show 150,000 to 200,000 clones, about 75% seen once. The specimen was PBMCs. Every receptor here comes from a woman aged 45-59 years in good health and CMV-seropositive. The CDR3 runs from the conserved cysteine through the conserved F or W. The order of the fields is V gene, D gene, clone size, J gene, CDR3 protein, CDR3 DNA. The D gene is left open where the match is weak. Clone size appears in some rows only: once, few, many, or a class for an expanded clone.

TRBV10-1	TRBD2	.	TRBJ2-7	CASSRGGPPYEQYF	TGCGCCAGCAGTCGGGGGGGACCTCCCTACGAGCAGTACTTC
TRBV19	.	.	TRBJ2-3	CASSMSSGSTDTQYF	TGTGCCAGTAGTATGAGTAGCGGTAGCACAGATACGCAGTATTTT
TRBV6-6	.	.	TRBJ1-5	CASSYLGGGQPQHF	TGTGCCAGCAGTTACTTGGGGGGAGGTCAGCCCCAGCATTTT
TRBV4-1	TRBD1	.	TRBJ1-1	CASSPHGDRRNTEAFF	TGCGCCAGCAGCCCCCATGGGGACAGGCGGAACACTGAAGCTTTCTTT
TRBV2	.	.	TRBJ2-2	CASRGLVNTGELFF	TGTGCCAGCAGGGGGCTGGTTAACACCGGGGAGCTGTTTTTT
TRBV7-9	.	.	TRBJ2-3	CASSLGSSTDTQYF	TGTGCCAGCAGCTTAGGTTCTAGCACAGATACGCAGTATTTT
TRBV19	TRBD1	.	TRBJ1-5	CASRNLNRDRGLPLNQPQHF	TGTGCCAGTAGGAACTTGAACCGGGACAGGGGCCTTCCACTCAATCAGCCCCAGCATTTT
TRBV7-2	.	.	TRBJ2-4	CASSLAGLAKNIQYF	TGTGCCAGCAGCTTAGCGGGGCTAGCCAAAAACATTCAGTACTTC
TRBV29-1	.	once	TRBJ2-5	CSVEGLSGETQYF	TGCAGCGTTGAAGGACTGTCGGGGGAGACCCAGTACTTC
TRBV28	TRBD1	.	TRBJ1-5	CASSASTGKGNQPQHF	TGTGCCAGCAGTGCCTCGACAGGGAAGGGCAATCAGCCCCAGCATTTT
TRBV18	TRBD2	few	TRBJ2-3	CASSQQRDSTDTQYF	TGTGCCAGCTCACAGCAGCGGGATAGCACAGATACGCAGTATTTT
TRBV5-8	.	.	TRBJ1-2	CASSLAWQGLHGYTF	TGTGCCAGCAGCTTGGCCTGGCAGGGCCTCCATGGCTACACCTTC
TRBV28	.	.	TRBJ2-1	CASSTTRNSYNEQFF	TGTGCCAGCAGCACGACTAGAAACTCCTACAATGAGCAGTTCTTC
TRBV30	TRBD2	once	TRBJ2-5	CAWSVAGGKETQYF	TGTGCCTGGAGTGTAGCGGGGGGAAAAGAGACCCAGTACTTC
TRBV7-9	.	.	TRBJ1-1	CASRLAGENTEAFF	TGTGCCAGCAGATTAGCAGGGGAAAACACTGAAGCTTTCTTT
TRBV19	.	.	TRBJ1-1	CASSQGRWTEAFF	TGTGCCAGTAGCCAGGGGCGGTGGACTGAAGCTTTCTTT
TRBV10-3	.	few	TRBJ1-1	CAISEYFLGQPATEAFF	TGTGCCATCAGTGAGTATTTCCTTGGACAACCGGCCACTGAAGCTTTCTTT
TRBV6-1	TRBD1	.	TRBJ1-5	CASTQTGVGNQPQHF	TGTGCCAGCACCCAGACAGGGGTTGGCAATCAGCCCCAGCATTTT
TRBV4-3	TRBD2	.	TRBJ2-2	CASSQVPWTSGGAGELFF	TGCGCCAGCAGCCAAGTACCATGGACTAGCGGGGGGGCCGGGGAGCTGTTTTTT
TRBV28	.	once	TRBJ2-1	CASSLRNEQFF	TGTGCCAGCAGTTTACGCAATGAGCAGTTCTTC
TRBV7-2	TRBD1	.	TRBJ1-2	CASSLNRGYYGYTF	TGTGCCAGCAGCTTAAACAGGGGCTACTATGGCTACACCTTC
TRBV7-2	.	.	TRBJ2-7	CASSLGGLAYEQYF	TGTGCCAGCAGCTTAGGAGGACTGGCCTACGAGCAGTACTTC
TRBV6-4	TRBD1	.	TRBJ1-5	CASTTGGMSNQPQHF	TGTGCCAGCACGACAGGGGGCATGAGCAATCAGCCCCAGCATTTT
TRBV30	.	once	TRBJ1-1	CAWDRLNTEAFF	TGTGCCTGGGACAGGCTGAACACTGAAGCTTTCTTT
TRBV7-9	.	.	TRBJ1-1	CASSPVSGGQKDTEAFF	TGTGCCAGCAGCCCCGTGTCCGGGGGGCAAAAGGACACTGAAGCTTTCTTT
TRBV7-8	.	.	TRBJ2-3	CASSLGRTRHTDTQYF	TGTGCCAGCAGCTTAGGGCGGACTCGCCACACAGATACGCAGTATTTT
TRBV2	.	.	TRBJ2-1	CASTGDREYSEQFF	TGTGCCAGCACCGGCGACCGGGAGTACAGTGAGCAGTTCTTC
TRBV6-1	.	.	TRBJ1-5	CASSGNWYRVSNQPQHF	TGTGCCAGCAGTGGAAACTGGTACAGGGTAAGCAATCAGCCCCAGCATTTT
TRBV5-1	.	.	TRBJ2-1	CASSLQGPYNEQFF	TGCGCCAGCAGCTTACAGGGACCCTACAATGAGCAGTTCTTC
TRBV6-5	TRBD1	.	TRBJ1-1	CASRNFGQGDTEAFF	TGTGCCAGCAGAAACTTCGGACAGGGGGACACTGAAGCTTTCTTT
TRBV7-9	TRBD1	.	TRBJ2-7	CASSSRTGNPYEQYF	TGTGCCAGCAGCTCCAGGACAGGGAACCCCTACGAGCAGTACTTC
TRBV30	TRBD1	once	TRBJ1-6	CAWSEGKGARDSPLHF	TGTGCCTGGAGTGAGGGGAAGGGGGCGCGGGATTCACCCCTCCACTTT
TRBV27	TRBD1	.	TRBJ1-1	CASSKSGGQVRKLF	TGTGCCAGCAGCAAATCAGGGGGCCAGGTTCGGAAGCTCTTT
TRBV5-1	TRBD1	.	TRBJ2-7	CASSLGGQGVYEQYF	TGCGCCAGCAGCTTGGGGGGCCAGGGGGTCTACGAGCAGTACTTC
TRBV6-1	TRBD1	.	TRBJ2-5	CASRSTGGGETQYF	TGTGCCAGCAGGTCAACAGGGGGCGGTGAGACCCAGTACTTC
TRBV4-1	.	.	TRBJ1-2	CASSQAPTGLYGYTF	TGCGCCAGCAGCCAAGCGCCTACAGGTTTATATGGCTACACCTTC
TRBV19	TRBD2	.	TRBJ2-5	CATSPGGSQETQYF	TGTGCTACATCGCCCGGGGGGAGCCAAGAGACCCAGTACTTC
TRBV28	TRBD1	once	TRBJ1-4	CASSPMTGVGVIEKLFF	TGTGCCAGCAGCCCGATGACAGGGGTTGGTGTAATTGAAAAACTGTTTTTT
TRBV6-1	TRBD1	.	TRBJ1-2	CASSAIEQGNYGYTF	TGTGCCAGCAGTGCGATCGAACAGGGGAACTATGGCTACACCTTC
TRBV4-3	TRBD2	.	TRBJ2-7	CASSHLLAGVEQYF	TGCGCCAGCAGCCATCTACTAGCGGGGGTTGAGCAGTACTTC